Listed below are T cell receptor beta chains from one sample, sequenced in a study of blood T cell repertoires in COVID-19. The table came from immunoSEQ multiplex PCR; TCRdb's copy has only in-frame clones and leaves some out. Among tens of thousands of clones listed, 85% to 90% were seen once. Sequenced input: peripheral blood. Receptor source: an older man with acute or convalescent COVID-19. Each CDR3 is given with its conserved first and last residue. D genes are given only for firm matches. Some rows mark clone size as missing; the rest say once, few, many or name a class of expanded clone.

clone_size j_call v_call d_call cdr3_nt cdr3_aa
. TRBJ1-1 TRBV18 . TGTGCCAGCTCACCTCGGGACACTGAAGCTTTCTTT CASSPRDTEAFF
. TRBJ1-1 TRBV28 . TGTGCCAGCACCAACCCGGTGGACACTGAAGCTTTCTTT CASTNPVDTEAFF
. TRBJ2-1 TRBV24-1 . TGTGCCACCAGTGATTCGACCCCCGGAGTTAATGAGCAGTTCTTC CATSDSTPGVNEQFF
. TRBJ1-4 TRBV7-9 TRBD1 TGTGCCAGCAGCTCCACAGGGGGCGCGGGTGAAAAACTGTTTTTT CASSSTGGAGEKLFF
. TRBJ2-1 TRBV10-1 TRBD2 TGCGCCAGCAGTCGCAGCGGGGGGGCCTTCAATGAGCAGTTCTTC CASSRSGGAFNEQFF
. TRBJ1-3 TRBV5-1 . TGCGCCAGCAGCTTGTATTGGGGTCGGGATGATATTTCTGGAAACACCATATATTTT CASSLYWGRDDISGNTIYF
. TRBJ1-3 TRBV23-1 . TGCGCCAGCAGTCCCCCGGGGATCTTTCCTACCCCCTCTGGAAACACCATATATTTT CASSPPGIFPTPSGNTIYF
. TRBJ1-5 TRBV30 TRBD1 TGTGCCTGGAGTGTACAGGGGGGTTATCAGCCCCAGCATTTT CAWSVQGGYQPQHF
. TRBJ1-2 TRBV9 . TGTGCCAGCAGCCCGAGCCCCAGGGCGAACTATGGCTACACCTTC CASSPSPRANYGYTF
. TRBJ2-7 TRBV3-1/TRBV3-2 TRBD1 TGTGCCAGCAGCCGCCGAGACAGGGCGACCCAGGAGCAGTACTTC CASSRRDRATQEQYF
. TRBJ2-1 TRBV10-2 TRBD2 TGCGCCAGCAGTGATGGCGGGGGGCCGTACAATGAGCAGTTCTTC CASSDGGGPYNEQFF
. TRBJ2-2 TRBV28 TRBD2 TGTGCCAGCAGTCGAGGCGGGGGGAACACCGGGGAGCTGTTTTTT CASSRGGGNTGELFF
. TRBJ1-2 TRBV5-1 . TGCGCCAGCAGCTTGGATCCGGAGCTCGGCTACACCTTC CASSLDPELGYTF
. TRBJ1-3 TRBV7-6 . TGTGCCAGCAGCCTTACAGAGACGAGATACTCTGGAAACACCATATATTTT CASSLTETRYSGNTIYF
once TRBJ2-5 TRBV11-2 TRBD2 TGTGCCAGCAGCTTAGACTGGACTAGCGGGAACCTAGAGACCCAGTACTTC CASSLDWTSGNLETQYF
few TRBJ2-1 TRBV10-2 . TGCGCCAGCAGCGGACAGTACAATGAGCAGTTCTTC CASSGQYNEQFF
. TRBJ1-5 TRBV3-1/TRBV3-2 . TGTGCCAGCAGCCTAGGGGATCAGCCCCAGCATTTT CASSLGDQPQHF
once TRBJ2-3 TRBV10-3 TRBD2 TGTGCCATCAGGGGGGAAGCGGGAAATTCAGATACGCAGTATTTT CAIRGEAGNSDTQYF
. TRBJ1-1 TRBV6-5 TRBD1 TGTGCCAGCAGGCCGGTGGGGACAGTCAACACTGAAGCTTTCTTT CASRPVGTVNTEAFF
. TRBJ1-1 TRBV18 . TGTGCCAGCTCACCCTCGACAGGGAACACTGAAGCTTTCTTT CASSPSTGNTEAFF
. TRBJ2-1 TRBV5-1 TRBD2 TGCGCCAGCAGCTTGGCTAGCGGAGTACTCCTTAACAATGAGCAGTTCTTC CASSLASGVLLNNEQFF
. TRBJ2-1 TRBV6-2/TRBV6-3 . TGTGCCAGCAGTCCCATACCCCCGGGAGCGGAGAATGAGCAGTTCTTC CASSPIPPGAENEQFF
. TRBJ2-3 TRBV12-3/TRBV12-4 . TGTGCCAGCAGCCCGGCAGATACGCAGTATTTT CASSPADTQYF
once TRBJ1-5 TRBV30 TRBD1 TGTGCCTGGGCCAGCAAAGGGACAGGGTTCGGCAATCAGCCCCAGCATTTT CAWASKGTGFGNQPQHF
. TRBJ1-6 TRBV3-1/TRBV3-2 . TGTGCCAGCAGCCAAGTAAATGAAGGGGAAGGACCCCTCCACTTT CASSQVNEGEGPLHF